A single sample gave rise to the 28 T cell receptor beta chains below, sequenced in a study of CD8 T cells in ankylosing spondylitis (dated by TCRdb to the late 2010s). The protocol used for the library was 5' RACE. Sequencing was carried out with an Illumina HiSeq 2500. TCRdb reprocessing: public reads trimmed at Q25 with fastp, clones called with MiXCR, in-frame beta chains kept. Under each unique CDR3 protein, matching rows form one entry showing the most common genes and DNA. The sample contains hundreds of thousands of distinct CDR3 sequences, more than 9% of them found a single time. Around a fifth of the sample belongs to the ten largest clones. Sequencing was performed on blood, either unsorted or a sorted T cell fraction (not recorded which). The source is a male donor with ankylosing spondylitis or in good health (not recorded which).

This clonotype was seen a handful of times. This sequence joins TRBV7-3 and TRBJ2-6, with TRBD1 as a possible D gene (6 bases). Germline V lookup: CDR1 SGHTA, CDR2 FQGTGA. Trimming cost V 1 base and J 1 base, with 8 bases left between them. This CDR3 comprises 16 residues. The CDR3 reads CASSLKGGSGANVLTF. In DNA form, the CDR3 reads TGTGCCAGCAGCTTAAAAGGGGGATCTGGGGCCAACGTCCTGACTTTC.

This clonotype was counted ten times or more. The CDR3 coding sequence is TGTGCCAGCAGTGAAGAAATGGGGATGAACACTGAAGCTTTCTTT. This codes for CASSEEMGMNTEAFF. The V gene is TRBV6-1, the J gene TRBJ1-1; no reliable D call. Trimming shortened V by 1 base and J by 0 bases, and 9 bases separated the two germline ends. The CDR3 has 15 residues. CDR1 is MNHNS, CDR2 SASEGT, per germline.

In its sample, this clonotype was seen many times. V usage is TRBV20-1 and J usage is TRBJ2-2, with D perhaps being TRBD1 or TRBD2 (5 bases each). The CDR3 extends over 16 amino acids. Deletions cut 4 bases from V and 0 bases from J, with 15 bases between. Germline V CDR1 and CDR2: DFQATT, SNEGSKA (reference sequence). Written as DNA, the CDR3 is TGCAGTGCTATAAGCCGGGACGCCTCGAACACCGGGGAGCTGTTTTTT. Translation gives CSAISRDASNTGELFF.

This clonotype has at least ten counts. The CDR3 bases are TGCGCCAGCAGCTTCACAGGGGGCGAATACGAGCAGTACTTC. This translates into CASSFTGGEYEQYF. The chain is built from TRBV5-1 and TRBJ2-7; TRBD1 matches 9 bases. Unmatched junction bases numbered 4, after V lost 2 bases and J lost 4 bases. This CDR3 has 14 residues. Germline V lookup: CDR1 SGHRS, CDR2 YFSETQ.

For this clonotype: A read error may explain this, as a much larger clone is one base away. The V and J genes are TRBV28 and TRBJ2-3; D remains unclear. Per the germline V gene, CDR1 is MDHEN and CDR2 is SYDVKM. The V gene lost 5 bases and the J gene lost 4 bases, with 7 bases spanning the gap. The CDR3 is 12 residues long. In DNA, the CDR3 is TGTGCCAGCAGTAAGGGCTCAGATACGCAGTATTTT. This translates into CASSKGSDTQYF.

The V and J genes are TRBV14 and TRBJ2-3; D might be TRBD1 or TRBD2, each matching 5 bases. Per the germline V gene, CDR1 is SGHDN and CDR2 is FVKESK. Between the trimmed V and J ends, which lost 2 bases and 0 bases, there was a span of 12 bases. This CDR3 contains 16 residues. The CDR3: CASSQPGRGSTDTQYF. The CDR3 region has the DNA TGTGCCAGCAGCCAACCGGGACGGGGAAGCACAGATACGCAGTATTTT.

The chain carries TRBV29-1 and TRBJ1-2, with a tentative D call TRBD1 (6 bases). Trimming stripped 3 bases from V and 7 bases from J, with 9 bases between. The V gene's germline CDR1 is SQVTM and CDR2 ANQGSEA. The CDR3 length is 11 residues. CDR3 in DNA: TGCAGCGTTGACTCCAGGGGTGGCTACACCTTC. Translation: CSVDSRGGYTF.

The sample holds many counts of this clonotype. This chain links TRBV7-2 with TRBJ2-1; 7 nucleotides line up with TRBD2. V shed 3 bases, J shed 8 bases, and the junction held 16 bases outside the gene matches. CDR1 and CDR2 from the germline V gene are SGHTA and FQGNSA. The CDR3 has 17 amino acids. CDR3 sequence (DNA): TGTGCCAGCAGCTTTGTTTACGGGGGGAGGGGCGGGGATGAGCAGTTCTTC. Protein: CASSFVYGGRGGDEQFF.

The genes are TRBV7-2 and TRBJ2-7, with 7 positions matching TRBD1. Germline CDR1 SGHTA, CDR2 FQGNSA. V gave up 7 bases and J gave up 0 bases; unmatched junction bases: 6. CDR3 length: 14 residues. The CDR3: CASKPAGGSYEQYF. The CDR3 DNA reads TGTGCCAGCAAACCCGCAGGGGGCTCCTACGAGCAGTACTTC.

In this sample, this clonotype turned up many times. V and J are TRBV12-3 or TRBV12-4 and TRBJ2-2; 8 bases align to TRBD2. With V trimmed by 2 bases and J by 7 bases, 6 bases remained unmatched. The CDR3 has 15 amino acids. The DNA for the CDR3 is TGTGCCAGCAGTTTAAACCGGGGGGGGGTCGGGGAGCTGTTTTTT. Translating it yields CASSLNRGGVGELFF.

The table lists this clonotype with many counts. The CDR3 region is CSASVLWGDYGYTF. Written as DNA, the CDR3 is TGCAGTGCTAGTGTTTTGTGGGGGGACTATGGCTACACCTTC. The rearrangement joins TRBV20-1 to TRBJ1-2; tentative D call: TRBD1 (5 bases). V gave up 3 bases and J gave up 3 bases, with 14 bases separating them. This CDR3 spans 14 amino acids. In germline, CDR1 is DFQATT, CDR2 SNEGSKA (reference sequence).

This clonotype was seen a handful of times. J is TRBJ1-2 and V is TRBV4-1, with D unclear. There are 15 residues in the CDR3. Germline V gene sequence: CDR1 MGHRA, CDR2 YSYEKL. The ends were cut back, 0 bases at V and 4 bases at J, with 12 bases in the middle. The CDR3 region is CASSQDRGVAYGYTF. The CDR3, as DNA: TGCGCCAGCAGCCAAGATCGGGGTGTTGCCTATGGCTACACCTTC.

CDR3: CASSAGNTATNEKLFF. CDR3 DNA: TGTGCCAGCAGTGCGGGGAATACCGCAACTAATGAAAAACTGTTTTTT. The rearrangement uses TRBV2 and TRBJ1-4; D not certain. This CDR3 contains 16 residues. Trimming removed 4 bases at V and 0 bases at J, with 12 bases between. The germline gives CDR1 SNHLY, CDR2 FYNNEI.

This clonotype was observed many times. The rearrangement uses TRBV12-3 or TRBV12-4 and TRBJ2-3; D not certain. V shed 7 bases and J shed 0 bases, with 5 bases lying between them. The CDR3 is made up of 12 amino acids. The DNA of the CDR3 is TGTGCCAGCATTTATAGCACAGATACGCAGTATTTT. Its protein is CASIYSTDTQYF.

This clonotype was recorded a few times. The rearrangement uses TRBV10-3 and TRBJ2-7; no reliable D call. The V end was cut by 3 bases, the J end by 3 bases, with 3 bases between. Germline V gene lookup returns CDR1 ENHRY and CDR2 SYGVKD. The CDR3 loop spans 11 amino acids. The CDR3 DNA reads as TGTGCCATCAGTGAAAACTACGAGCAGTACTTC. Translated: CAISENYEQYF.

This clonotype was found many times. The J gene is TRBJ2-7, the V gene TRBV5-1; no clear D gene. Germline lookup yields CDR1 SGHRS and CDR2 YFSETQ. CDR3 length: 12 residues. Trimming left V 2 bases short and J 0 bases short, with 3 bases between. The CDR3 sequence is CASSFNSYEQYF. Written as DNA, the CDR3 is TGCGCCAGCAGCTTCAACTCCTACGAGCAGTACTTC.

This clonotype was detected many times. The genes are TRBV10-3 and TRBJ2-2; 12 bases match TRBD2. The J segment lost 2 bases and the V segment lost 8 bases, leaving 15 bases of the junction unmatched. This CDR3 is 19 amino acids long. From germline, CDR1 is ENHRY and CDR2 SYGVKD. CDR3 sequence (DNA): TGTGCCATCGCCTTTCCAGAACTAGCGGGGGGTATCAACACCGGGGAGCTGTTTTTT. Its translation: CAIAFPELAGGINTGELFF.

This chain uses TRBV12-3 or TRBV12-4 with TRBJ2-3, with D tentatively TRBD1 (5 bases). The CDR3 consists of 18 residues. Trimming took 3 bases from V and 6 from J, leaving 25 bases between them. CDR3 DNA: TGTGCCAGCAGTTTTGGGGCCTCTACAGGTTATTCAGCGGATACGCAGTATTTT. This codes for CASSFGASTGYSADTQYF.

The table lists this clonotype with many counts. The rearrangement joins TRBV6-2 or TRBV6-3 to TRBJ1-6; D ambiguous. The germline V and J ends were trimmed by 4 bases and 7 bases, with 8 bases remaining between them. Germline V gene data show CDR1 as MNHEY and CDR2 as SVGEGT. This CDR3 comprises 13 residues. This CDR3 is CASSSQSNSPLHF. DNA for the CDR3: TGTGCCAGCAGTTCGCAGAGCAATTCACCCCTCCACTTT.

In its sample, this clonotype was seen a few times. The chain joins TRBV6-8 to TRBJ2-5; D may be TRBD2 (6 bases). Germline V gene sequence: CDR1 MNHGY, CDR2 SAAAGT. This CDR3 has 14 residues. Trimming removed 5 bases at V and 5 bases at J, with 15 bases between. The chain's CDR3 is CASSNRGRLETQYF. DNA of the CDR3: TGTGCCAGCAGTAACCGAGGGAGGTTGGAGACCCAGTACTTC.

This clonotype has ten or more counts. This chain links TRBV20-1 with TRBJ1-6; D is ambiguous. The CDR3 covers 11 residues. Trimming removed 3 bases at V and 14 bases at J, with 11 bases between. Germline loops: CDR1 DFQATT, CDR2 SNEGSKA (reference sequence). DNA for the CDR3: TGCAGTGCTAGGTGGGAAAGGGCCCTCCACTTT. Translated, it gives CSARWERALHF.

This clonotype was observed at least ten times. The CDR3 DNA sequence: TGTGCCAGCAGCGTAAGGTGGACTAGCGGGATCAATGAGCAGTTCTTC. Protein: CASSVRWTSGINEQFF. The chain carries TRBV9 and TRBJ2-1; 12 nucleotides align to TRBD2. The V gene end was trimmed by 1 base and the J gene end by 6 bases; junction bases not matched to a gene: 5. CDR1 is SGDLS, CDR2 YYNGEE, per germline. The CDR3 extends over 16 amino acids.

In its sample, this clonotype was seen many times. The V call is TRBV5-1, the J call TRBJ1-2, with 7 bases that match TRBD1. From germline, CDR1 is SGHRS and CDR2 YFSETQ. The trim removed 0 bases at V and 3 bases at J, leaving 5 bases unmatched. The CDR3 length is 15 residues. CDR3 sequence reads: CASSLETGPDYGYTF. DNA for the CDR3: TGCGCCAGCAGCTTGGAGACAGGGCCCGACTATGGCTACACCTTC.

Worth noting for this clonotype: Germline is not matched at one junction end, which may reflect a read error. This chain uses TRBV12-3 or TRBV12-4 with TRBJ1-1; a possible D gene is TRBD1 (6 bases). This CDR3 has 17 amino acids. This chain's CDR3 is CSSSLTQGSPGEPEAFF. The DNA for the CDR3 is TGTTCCAGCAGTTTAACGCAGGGGTCACCGGGGGAACCGGAAGCTTTCTTT.

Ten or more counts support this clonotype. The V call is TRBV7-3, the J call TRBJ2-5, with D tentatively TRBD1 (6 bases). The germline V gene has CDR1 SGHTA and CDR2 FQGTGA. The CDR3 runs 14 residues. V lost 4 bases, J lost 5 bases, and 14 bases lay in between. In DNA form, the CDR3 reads TGTGCCAGCAGCTATACGGGACAAGGGGAGACCCAGTACTTC. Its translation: CASSYTGQGETQYF.

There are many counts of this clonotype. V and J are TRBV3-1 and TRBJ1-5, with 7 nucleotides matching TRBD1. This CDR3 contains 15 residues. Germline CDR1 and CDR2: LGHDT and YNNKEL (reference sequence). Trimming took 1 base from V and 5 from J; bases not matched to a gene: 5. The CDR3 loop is CASSQVQGGDQPQHF. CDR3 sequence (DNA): TGTGCCAGCAGCCAAGTTCAAGGGGGCGATCAGCCCCAGCATTTT.

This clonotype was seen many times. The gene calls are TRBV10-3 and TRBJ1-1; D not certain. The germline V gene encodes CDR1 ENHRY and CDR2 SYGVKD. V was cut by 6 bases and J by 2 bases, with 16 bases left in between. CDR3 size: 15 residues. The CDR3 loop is CAISQPVTVNTEAFF. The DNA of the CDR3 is TGTGCCATCAGCCAACCCGTCACAGTAAACACTGAAGCTTTCTTT.

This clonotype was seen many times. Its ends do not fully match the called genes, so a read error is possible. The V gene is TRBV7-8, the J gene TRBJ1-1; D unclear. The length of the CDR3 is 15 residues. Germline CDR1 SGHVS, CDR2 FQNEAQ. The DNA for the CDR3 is TGTGCCAGCAGCTCGAATTATCGGCTGAACACTGAAGTTTTCTTT. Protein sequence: CASSSNYRLNTEVFF.